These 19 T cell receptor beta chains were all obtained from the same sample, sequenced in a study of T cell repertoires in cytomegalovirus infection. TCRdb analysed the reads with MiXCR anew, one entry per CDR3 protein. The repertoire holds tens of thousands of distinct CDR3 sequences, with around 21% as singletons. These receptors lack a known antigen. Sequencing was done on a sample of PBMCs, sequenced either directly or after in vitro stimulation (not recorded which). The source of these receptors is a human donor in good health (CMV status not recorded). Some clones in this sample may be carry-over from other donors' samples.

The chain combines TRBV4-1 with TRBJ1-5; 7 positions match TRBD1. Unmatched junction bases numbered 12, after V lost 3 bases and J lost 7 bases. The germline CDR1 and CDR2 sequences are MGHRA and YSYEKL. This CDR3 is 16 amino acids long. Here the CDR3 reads CASSQIMTGRVQPQHF. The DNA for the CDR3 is TGCGCCAGCAGCCAGATAATGACAGGGAGGGTGCAGCCCCAGCATTTT.

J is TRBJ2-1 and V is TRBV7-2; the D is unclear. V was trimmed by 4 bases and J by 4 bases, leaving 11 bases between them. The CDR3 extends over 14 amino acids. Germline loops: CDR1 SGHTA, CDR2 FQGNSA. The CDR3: CASSSDGLYNEQFF. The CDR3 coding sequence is TGTGCCAGCAGCTCGGACGGGCTTTACAATGAGCAGTTCTTC.

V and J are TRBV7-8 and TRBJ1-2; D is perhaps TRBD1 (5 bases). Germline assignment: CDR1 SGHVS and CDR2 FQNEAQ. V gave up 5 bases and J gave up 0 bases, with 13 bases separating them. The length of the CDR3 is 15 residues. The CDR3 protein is CASSPVGVANYGYTF. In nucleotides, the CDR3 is TGTGCCAGCAGCCCTGTGGGGGTAGCTAACTATGGCTACACCTTC.

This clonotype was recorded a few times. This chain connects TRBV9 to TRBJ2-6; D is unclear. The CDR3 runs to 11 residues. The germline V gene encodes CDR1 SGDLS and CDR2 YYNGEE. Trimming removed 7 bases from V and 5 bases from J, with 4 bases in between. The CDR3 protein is CASQRANVLTF. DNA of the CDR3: TGTGCCAGCCAACGGGCCAACGTCCTGACTTTC.

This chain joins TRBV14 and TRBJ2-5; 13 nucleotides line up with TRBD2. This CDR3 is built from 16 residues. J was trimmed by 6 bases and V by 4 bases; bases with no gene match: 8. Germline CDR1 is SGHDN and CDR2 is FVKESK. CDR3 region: CASSLAPGLAGKTQYF. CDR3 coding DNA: TGTGCCAGCAGCCTCGCTCCGGGACTAGCGGGAAAGACCCAGTACTTC.

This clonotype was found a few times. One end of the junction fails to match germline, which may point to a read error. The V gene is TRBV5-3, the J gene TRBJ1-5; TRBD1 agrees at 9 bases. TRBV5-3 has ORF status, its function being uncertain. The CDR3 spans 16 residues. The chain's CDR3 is CASSWGQGHSNQPQHF. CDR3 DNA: TGTGCCAGCAGCTGGGGACAGGGACATAGCAATCAGCCCCAGCATTTT.

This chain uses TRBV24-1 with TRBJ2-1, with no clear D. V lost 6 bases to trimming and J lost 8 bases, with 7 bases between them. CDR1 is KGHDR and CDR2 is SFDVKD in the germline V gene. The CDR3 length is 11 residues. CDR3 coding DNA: TGTGCCACCAGTCGGATCCATGAGCAGTTCTTC. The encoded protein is CATSRIHEQFF.

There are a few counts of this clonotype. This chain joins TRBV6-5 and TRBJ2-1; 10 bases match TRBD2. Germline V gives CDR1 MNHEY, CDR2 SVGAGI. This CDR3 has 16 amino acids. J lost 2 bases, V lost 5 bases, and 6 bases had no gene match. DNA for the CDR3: TGTGCCAGCAGTACGAGAGCGGGAGGGACCTACAATGAGCAGTTCTTC. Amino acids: CASSTRAGGTYNEQFF.

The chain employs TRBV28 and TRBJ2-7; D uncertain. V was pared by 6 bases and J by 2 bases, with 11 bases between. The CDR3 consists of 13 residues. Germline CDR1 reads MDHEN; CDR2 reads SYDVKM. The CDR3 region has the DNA TGTGCCAGCAGCCCCCCACCAACCTACGAGCAGTACTTC. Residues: CASSPPPTYEQYF.

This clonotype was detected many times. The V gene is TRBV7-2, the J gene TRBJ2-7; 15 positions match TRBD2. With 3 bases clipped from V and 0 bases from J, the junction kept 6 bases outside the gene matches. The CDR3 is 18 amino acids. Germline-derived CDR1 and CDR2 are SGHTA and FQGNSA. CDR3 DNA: TGTGCCAGCAGCTTCAAAGGACTAGCGGGAGGGAGCTCCTACGAGCAGTACTTC. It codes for CASSFKGLAGGSSYEQYF.

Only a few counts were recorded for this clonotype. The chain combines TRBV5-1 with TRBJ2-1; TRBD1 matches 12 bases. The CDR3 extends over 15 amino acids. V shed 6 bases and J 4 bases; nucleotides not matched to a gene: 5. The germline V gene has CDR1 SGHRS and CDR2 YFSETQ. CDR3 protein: CASTPGQGAYNEQFF. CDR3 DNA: TGCGCCAGCACTCCGGGACAGGGGGCTTACAATGAGCAGTTCTTC. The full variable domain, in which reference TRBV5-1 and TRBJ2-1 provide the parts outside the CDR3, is KAGVTQTPRYLIKTRGQQVTLSCSPISGHRSVSWYQQTPGQGLQFLFEYFSETQRNKGNFPGRFSGRQFSNSRSEMNVSTLELGDSALYLCASTPGQGAYNEQFFGPGTRLTVL.

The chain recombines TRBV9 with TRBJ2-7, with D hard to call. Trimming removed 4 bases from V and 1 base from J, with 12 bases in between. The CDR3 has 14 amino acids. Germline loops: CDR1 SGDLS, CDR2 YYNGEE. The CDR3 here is CASSPWHSSYEQYF. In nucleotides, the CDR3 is TGTGCCAGCAGCCCGTGGCACAGTTCCTACGAGCAGTACTTC. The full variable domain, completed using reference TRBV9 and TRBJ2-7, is DSGVTQTPKHLITATGQRVTLRCSPRSGDLSVYWYQQSLDQGLQFLIQYYNGEERAKGNILERFSAQQFPDLHSELNLSSLELGDSALYFCASSPWHSSYEQYFGPGTRLTVT.

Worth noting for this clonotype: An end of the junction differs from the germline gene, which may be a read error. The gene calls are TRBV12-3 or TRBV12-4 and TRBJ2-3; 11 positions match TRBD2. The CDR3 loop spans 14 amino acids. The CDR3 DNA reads TGTGCCAGCAGATTAGCGGGAGGGCCGGATACGCAGTATTTT. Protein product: CASRLAGGPDTQYF.

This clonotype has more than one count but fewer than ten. This CDR3 reads CSARRTSGSGETQYF. The CDR3 DNA reads as TGCAGTGCTAGACGGACTAGCGGGAGCGGGGAGACCCAGTACTTC. This chain joins TRBV20-1 and TRBJ2-5, with 13 bases lining up with TRBD2. The CDR3 has 15 residues. Germline loops: CDR1 DFQATT, CDR2 SNEGSKA (reference sequence). J was trimmed by 5 bases and V by 2 bases; bases with no gene match: 5.

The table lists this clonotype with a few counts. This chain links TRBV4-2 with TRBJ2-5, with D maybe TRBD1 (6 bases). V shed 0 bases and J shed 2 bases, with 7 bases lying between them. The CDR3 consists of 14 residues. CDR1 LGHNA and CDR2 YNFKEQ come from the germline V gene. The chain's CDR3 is CASSQEGQQETQYF. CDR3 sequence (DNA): TGTGCCAGCAGCCAAGAAGGACAGCAAGAGACCCAGTACTTC.

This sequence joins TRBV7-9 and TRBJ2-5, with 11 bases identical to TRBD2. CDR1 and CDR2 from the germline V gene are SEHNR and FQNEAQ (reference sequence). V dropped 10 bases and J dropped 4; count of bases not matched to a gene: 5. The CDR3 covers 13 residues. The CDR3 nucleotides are TGTGCCATTACGACTAGCGGGGCAGAGACCCAGTACTTC. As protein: CAITTSGAETQYF.

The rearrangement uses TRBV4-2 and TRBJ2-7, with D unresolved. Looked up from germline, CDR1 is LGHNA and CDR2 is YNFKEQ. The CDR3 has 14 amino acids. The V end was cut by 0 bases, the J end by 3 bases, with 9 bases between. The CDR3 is CASSQDLGNYEQYF. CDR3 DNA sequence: TGTGCCAGCAGCCAAGATCTCGGCAACTACGAGCAGTACTTC.

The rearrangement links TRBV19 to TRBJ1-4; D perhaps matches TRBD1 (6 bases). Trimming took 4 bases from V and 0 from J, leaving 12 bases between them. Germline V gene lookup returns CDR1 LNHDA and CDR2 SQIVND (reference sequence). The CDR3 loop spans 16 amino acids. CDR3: CASSTQGRATNEKLFF. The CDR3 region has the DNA TGTGCCAGTAGTACGCAGGGGCGGGCAACTAATGAAAAACTGTTTTTT.

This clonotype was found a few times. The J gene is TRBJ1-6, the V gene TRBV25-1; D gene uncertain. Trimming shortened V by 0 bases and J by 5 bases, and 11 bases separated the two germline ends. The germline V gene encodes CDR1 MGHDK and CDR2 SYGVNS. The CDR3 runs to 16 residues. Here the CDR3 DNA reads TGTGCCAGCAGTGAATATAAATGGATCGATAATTCACCCCTCCACTTT. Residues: CASSEYKWIDNSPLHF.